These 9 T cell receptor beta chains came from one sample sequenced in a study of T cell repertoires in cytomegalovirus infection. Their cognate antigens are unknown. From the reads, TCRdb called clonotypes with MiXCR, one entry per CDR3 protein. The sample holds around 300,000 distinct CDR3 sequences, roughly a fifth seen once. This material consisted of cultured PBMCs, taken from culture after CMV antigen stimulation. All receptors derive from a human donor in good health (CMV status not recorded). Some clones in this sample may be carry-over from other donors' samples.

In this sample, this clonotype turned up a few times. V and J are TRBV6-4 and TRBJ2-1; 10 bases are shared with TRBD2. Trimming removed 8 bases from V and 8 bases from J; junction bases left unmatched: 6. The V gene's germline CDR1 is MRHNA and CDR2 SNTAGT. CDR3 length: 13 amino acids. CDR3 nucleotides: TGTGCCAGCGGCCAGCGGGAGGGCTATGAGCAGTTCTTC. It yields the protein CASGQREGYEQFF.

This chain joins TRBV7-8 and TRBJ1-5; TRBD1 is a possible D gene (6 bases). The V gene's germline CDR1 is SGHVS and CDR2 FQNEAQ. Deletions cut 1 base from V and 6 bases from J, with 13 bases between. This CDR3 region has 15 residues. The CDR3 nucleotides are TGTGCCAGCAGCTTAGAGGCAGGGGTTGGTCAGCCCCAGCATTTT. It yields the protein CASSLEAGVGQPQHF.

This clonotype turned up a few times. This chain's CDR3 is CASSLTSGYSYNEQFF. CDR3 nucleotide sequence: TGTGCCAGCAGTCTCACTAGCGGGTATAGTTACAATGAGCAGTTCTTC. The chain is built from TRBV27 and TRBJ2-1, with 9 nucleotides matching TRBD2. The ends lost 5 bases at V and 4 bases at J; junction bases unmatched: 9. Germline V gene lookup returns CDR1 MNHEY and CDR2 SMNVEV (reference sequence). There are 16 residues in the CDR3.

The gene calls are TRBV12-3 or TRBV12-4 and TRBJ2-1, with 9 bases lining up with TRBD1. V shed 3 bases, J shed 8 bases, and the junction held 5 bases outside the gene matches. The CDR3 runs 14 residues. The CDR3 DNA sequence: TGTGCCAGCAGTTTGGGGGACAGGGTCTATGAGCAGTTCTTC. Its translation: CASSLGDRVYEQFF.

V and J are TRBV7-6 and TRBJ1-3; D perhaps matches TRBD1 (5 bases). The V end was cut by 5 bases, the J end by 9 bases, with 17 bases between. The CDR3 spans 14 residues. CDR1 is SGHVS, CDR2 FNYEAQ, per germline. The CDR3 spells CASSQPGQAVTIYF. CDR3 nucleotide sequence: TGTGCCAGCAGCCAGCCCGGACAAGCGGTCACCATATATTTT.

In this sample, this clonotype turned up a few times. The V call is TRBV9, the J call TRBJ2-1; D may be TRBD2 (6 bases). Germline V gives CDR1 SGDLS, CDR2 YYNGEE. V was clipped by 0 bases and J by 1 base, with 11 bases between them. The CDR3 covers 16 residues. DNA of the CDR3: TGTGCCAGCAGCGTAGCTGGTGCGGGATCCTACAATGAGCAGTTCTTC. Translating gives CASSVAGAGSYNEQFF.

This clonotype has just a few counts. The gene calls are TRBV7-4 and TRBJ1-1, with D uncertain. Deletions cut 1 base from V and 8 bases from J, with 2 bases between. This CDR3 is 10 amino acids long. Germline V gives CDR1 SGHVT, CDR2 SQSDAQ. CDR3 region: CASSLEEAFF. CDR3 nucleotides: TGTGCCAGCAGCTTAGAGGAAGCTTTCTTT.

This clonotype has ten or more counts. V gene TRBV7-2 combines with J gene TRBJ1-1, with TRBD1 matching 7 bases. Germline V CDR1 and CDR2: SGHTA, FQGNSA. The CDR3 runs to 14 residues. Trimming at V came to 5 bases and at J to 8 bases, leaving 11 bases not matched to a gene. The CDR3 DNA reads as TGTGCCAGCAGCGGTCAAGGGGGCTCCCGAGAAGCTTTCTTT. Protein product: CASSGQGGSREAFF.

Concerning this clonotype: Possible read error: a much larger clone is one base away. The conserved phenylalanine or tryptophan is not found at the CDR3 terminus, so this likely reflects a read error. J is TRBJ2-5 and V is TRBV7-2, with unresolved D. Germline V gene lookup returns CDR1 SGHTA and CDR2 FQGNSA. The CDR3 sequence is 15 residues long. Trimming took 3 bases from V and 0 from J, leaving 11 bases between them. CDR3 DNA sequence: TGTGCCAGCAGCTTCACCCTCTCCCACCAAGAGACCCAGTACTTA. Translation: CASSFTLSHQETQYL.